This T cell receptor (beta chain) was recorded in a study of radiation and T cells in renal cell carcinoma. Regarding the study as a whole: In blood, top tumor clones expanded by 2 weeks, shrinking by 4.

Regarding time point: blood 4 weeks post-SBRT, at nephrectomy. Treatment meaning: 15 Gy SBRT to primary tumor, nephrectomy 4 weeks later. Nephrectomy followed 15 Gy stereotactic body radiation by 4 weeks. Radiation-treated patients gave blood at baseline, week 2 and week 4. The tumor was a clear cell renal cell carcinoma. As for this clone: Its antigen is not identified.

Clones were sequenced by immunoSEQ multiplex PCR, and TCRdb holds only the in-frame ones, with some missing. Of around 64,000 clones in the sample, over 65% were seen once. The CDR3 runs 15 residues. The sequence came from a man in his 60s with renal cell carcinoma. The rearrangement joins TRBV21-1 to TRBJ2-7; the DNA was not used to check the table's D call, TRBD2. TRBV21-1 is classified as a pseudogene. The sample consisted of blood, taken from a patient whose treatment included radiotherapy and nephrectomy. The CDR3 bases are TGTGCCAGCAGTTGCGACGGTCGGGATTCCTACGAGCAGTACGTC. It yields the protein CASSCDGRDSYEQYV.